What follows are 3 T cell receptor beta chains derived from one specimen sequenced in a study of blood T cell repertoires in COVID-19 (dated by TCRdb to about 2020). The library was built by means of the immunoSEQ multiplex PCR assay. In its TCRdb copy, this immuneACCESS table keeps in-frame sequences only and misses some clones. Where compared with another copy, unresolved V genes explain less than half of these, and the others have no known cause. For this sample the table gives more than 250,000 clones, of which 70% to 90% were detected only once. The top ten hold roughly 6.7% of the sample. What was sequenced was peripheral blood. The receptors were gathered from a young man who had recovered from COVID-19.

CDR3: CASSEQGARYTEAFF. DNA for the CDR3: TGTGCCAGCAGTGAACAGGGGGCTAGGTACACTGAAGCTTTCTTT. The gene calls are TRBV2 and TRBJ1-1; 8 bases map to TRBD1. The V segment lost 2 bases and the J segment 3 bases; nucleotides outside the gene matches: 5. The CDR3 is made up of 15 amino acids. Germline CDR1 is SNHLY and CDR2 is FYNNEI.

The chain combines TRBV7-6 with TRBJ2-5; weak D call: TRBD2 (5 bases). CDR1 is SGHVS, CDR2 FNYEAQ, per germline. CDR3 length: 13 amino acids. Trimming removed 3 bases from V and 5 bases from J, with 10 bases in between. The CDR3 sequence: CASSFGGRETQYF. The CDR3 nucleotides are TGTGCCAGCAGCTTCGGCGGGCGGGAGACCCAGTACTTC.

The V call is TRBV6-5, the J call TRBJ2-3; D may be TRBD2 (5 bases). CDR3 length equals 15 residues. The germline CDR1 and CDR2 sequences are MNHEY and SVGAGI. Trimming removed 4 bases from V and 0 bases from J, with 11 bases in between. CDR3 in amino acids: CASSSGYPSTDTQYF. CDR3 sequence (DNA): TGTGCCAGCAGTTCGGGGTACCCTAGCACAGATACGCAGTATTTT.